A selection of T cell receptor beta chains follows, all from one sample in a study of blood T cell repertoires in COVID-19. Data came from immunoSEQ multiplex PCR; TCRdb stores just in-frame clones and leaves some out. The data hold around 100,000 clones, with 80% observed a single time. Sequencing was done on a sample of peripheral blood. The origin of the receptors is a woman in her sixties or seventies with acute or convalescent COVID-19. Each CDR3 is given with its conserved first and last residue. D genes are given only for firm matches. For some rows the clone size is stated as once, few or many, or as a class when expanded; others skip it.

TRBV29-1,NA,TRBJ2-7,TRBD1,CSVEIGTGFEQYF,TGCAGCGTTGAGATAGGGACAGGTTTCGAGCAGTACTTC
TRBV7-2,few,TRBJ1-1,TRBD1,CASSREDRSEAFF,TGTGCCAGCAGCCGAGAGGACAGGTCTGAAGCTTTCTTT
TRBV18,NA,TRBJ2-4,NA,CASSPTGHAKNIQYF,TGTGCCAGCTCCCCCACAGGGCACGCCAAAAACATTCAGTACTTC
TRBV12-5,NA,TRBJ1-5,NA,CASGFGGNQPQHF,TGTGCTAGTGGTTTCGGGGGCAATCAGCCCCAGCATTTT
TRBV4-1,NA,TRBJ2-3,TRBD2,CASSPLGRAQYF,TGCGCCAGCAGCCCCCTGGGGAGGGCGCAGTATTTT
TRBV3-1/TRBV3-2,NA,TRBJ1-1,NA,CASSQDTRRGTFF,TGTGCCAGCAGCCAAGATACCAGGAGGGGAACTTTCTTT
TRBV5-8,NA,TRBJ1-4,TRBD1,CASSRGQGTTNEKLFF,TGTGCCAGCAGCCGCGGACAGGGGACAACTAATGAAAAACTGTTTTTT
TRBV6-1,NA,TRBJ2-7,TRBD1,CASSEAGTGLRVHF,TGTGCCAGCAGTGAAGCGGGGACAGGGTTAAGGGTTCACTTC
TRBV2,few,TRBJ1-2,TRBD1,CASRRTGVDGYTF,TGTGCCAGCAGGAGGACAGGGGTGGACGGCTACACCTTC
TRBV5-1,NA,TRBJ2-7,TRBD1,CASSWGTGATYEQYF,TGCGCCAGCAGCTGGGGGACAGGGGCGACCTACGAGCAGTACTTC
TRBV7-2,few,TRBJ1-3,NA,CASSLGGSFISGNTIYF,TGTGCCAGCAGCTTAGGAGGATCATTTATCTCTGGAAACACCATATATTTT
TRBV5-1,NA,TRBJ2-7,TRBD1,CASGPGTGGTGEQYF,TGCGCCAGCGGTCCCGGGACAGGGGGTACGGGCGAGCAGTACTTC
TRBV28,NA,TRBJ2-5,TRBD2,CASSSLSGRTQETQYF,TGTGCCAGCAGTTCCCTTAGCGGGCGGACCCAAGAGACCCAGTACTTC
TRBV6-4,few,TRBJ1-1,TRBD1,CASSDSPGGDTEAFF,TGTGCCAGCAGTGACTCTCCAGGGGGAGACACTGAAGCTTTCTTT
TRBV4-1,NA,TRBJ1-6,TRBD1,CASSQDAGTGNNSPLHF,TGCGCCAGCAGCCAAGACGCGGGGACAGGGAACAATTCACCCCTCCACTTT
TRBV30,NA,TRBJ2-2,TRBD1,CAWSLPDRRNTGELFF,TGTGCCTGGAGTCTCCCGGACAGGAGAAACACCGGGGAGCTGTTTTTT
TRBV30,once,TRBJ1-1,NA,CAWSARRGEAFF,TGTGCCTGGAGTGCCCGACGGGGGGAAGCTTTCTTT
TRBV12-5,few,TRBJ1-5,TRBD1,CASGTTGWDRHQPQHF,TGTGCTAGTGGCACCACGGGTTGGGACAGGCATCAGCCCCAGCATTTT
TRBV6-5,NA,TRBJ1-2,NA,CASSISGQNYGYTF,TGTGCCAGCAGTATATCAGGGCAGAACTATGGCTACACCTTC
TRBV24-1,few,TRBJ2-3,NA,CATSFGADTQYF,TGTGCCACCAGTTTCGGGGCAGATACGCAGTATTTT
TRBV11-2,few,TRBJ1-1,TRBD1,CASSLFQGANTEAFF,TGTGCCAGCAGCTTATTTCAGGGGGCGAACACTGAAGCTTTCTTT
TRBV19,NA,TRBJ1-2,NA,CASSRRGSGYGYTF,TGTGCCAGTAGTCGCAGGGGCTCGGGCTATGGCTACACCTTC
TRBV5-6,few,TRBJ1-1,TRBD1,CASSWDREDTEAFF,TGTGCCAGCAGCTGGGACAGGGAGGACACTGAAGCTTTCTTT
TRBV11-2,once,TRBJ2-1,TRBD2,CASSHTGTISSYNEQFF,TGTGCCAGCAGCCACACCGGGACTATAAGCTCCTACAATGAGCAGTTCTTC
TRBV19,NA,TRBJ2-2,NA,CASSLVWLEDGELFF,TGTGCCAGTAGTCTAGTTTGGTTGGAGGACGGGGAGCTGTTTTTT
TRBV30,NA,TRBJ1-6,TRBD1,CAWSLWTGTGNNSPLHF,TGTGCCTGGAGTCTATGGACCGGGACAGGGAATAATTCACCCCTCCACTTT
TRBV7-2,NA,TRBJ1-3,NA,CASSLASGNTIYF,TGTGCCAGCAGCTTAGCATCGGGAAACACCATATATTTT
TRBV3-1/TRBV3-2,NA,TRBJ1-2,TRBD1,CASSPPPGQGARGYTF,TGTGCCAGCAGCCCTCCACCGGGACAGGGGGCTCGAGGCTACACCTTC
TRBV7-3,few,TRBJ2-3,NA,CASSPQGSTDTQYF,TGTGCCAGCAGCCCTCAGGGTAGCACAGATACGCAGTATTTT
TRBV7-2,NA,TRBJ2-6,NA,CASSLESGSGANVLTF,TGTGCCAGCAGCTTAGAGTCCGGGTCTGGGGCCAACGTCCTGACTTTC
TRBV5-1,NA,TRBJ1-2,TRBD1,CASSLADRGHDGYTF,TGCGCCAGCAGCTTGGCGGACAGGGGGCACGATGGCTACACCTTC
TRBV7-6,NA,TRBJ2-1,NA,CASSLALGGYNEQFF,TGTGCCAGCAGCTTAGCGCTCGGGGGCTACAATGAGCAGTTCTTC
TRBV7-6,NA,TRBJ1-1,NA,CASSSPDREAFF,TGTGCCAGCAGCTCGCCCGACAGAGAAGCTTTCTTT
TRBV7-9,NA,TRBJ1-2,NA,CASSGGVYGYTF,TGTGCCAGCTCCGGGGGGGTCTATGGCTACACCTTC
TRBV12-5,NA,TRBJ1-5,NA,CASGLGEAGGQPQHF,TGTGCTAGTGGTTTGGGCGAGGCGGGTGGTCAGCCCCAGCATTTT
TRBV7-8,NA,TRBJ2-3,NA,CASSHYFQGDTQYF,TGTGCCAGCAGCCACTATTTCCAGGGAGATACGCAGTATTTT
TRBV6-4,NA,TRBJ2-3,TRBD2,CASRGGYTDTQYF,TGTGCCAGCAGGGGGGGGTACACAGATACGCAGTATTTT
TRBV24-1,NA,TRBJ1-5,NA,CATSDSRQINQPQHF,TGTGCCACCAGTGATTCGCGACAGATCAATCAGCCCCAGCATTTT
TRBV7-2,few,TRBJ2-3,TRBD2,CASSWVAGVSSTDTQYF,TGTGCCAGCAGCTGGGTAGCGGGGGTATCTAGCACAGATACGCAGTATTTT
TRBV7-3,NA,TRBJ2-2,NA,CASSLMLDTGELFF,TGTGCCAGCAGCTTAATGCTAGACACCGGGGAGCTGTTTTTT
TRBV6-5,NA,TRBJ1-1,TRBD1,CASSRDRDVTEAFF,TGTGCCAGCAGTCGGGACAGGGACGTCACTGAAGCTTTCTTT
TRBV7-9,NA,TRBJ1-1,NA,CASTQGRRGTEAFF,TGTGCCAGCACCCAGGGACGGCGGGGCACTGAAGCTTTCTTT
TRBV27,NA,TRBJ1-2,NA,CASSSRQDYGYTF,TGTGCCAGCAGCTCCCGACAGGACTATGGCTACACCTTC
TRBV6-5,few,TRBJ1-2,NA,CASRLTHGQYYGYTF,TGTGCCAGCAGGCTAACTCACGGACAGTATTATGGCTACACCTTC
TRBV30,NA,TRBJ2-1,TRBD2,CAWDLRRGGHNEQFF,TGTGCCTGGGACCTTCGGCGGGGGGGTCACAATGAGCAGTTCTTC
TRBV5-6,NA,TRBJ1-6,TRBD1,CASSLGGQYNSPLHF,TGTGCCAGCAGCTTGGGGGGACAGTATAATTCACCCCTCCACTTT
TRBV28,NA,TRBJ1-2,TRBD1,CASSSGGSNYGYTF,TGTGCCAGCAGTTCAGGGGGGTCAAACTATGGCTACACCTTC
TRBV6-5,NA,TRBJ1-6,NA,CASSWSTPTEGIPLHF,TGTGCCAGCAGTTGGTCGACACCCACGGAGGGAATTCCCCTCCACTTT
TRBV30,NA,TRBJ1-2,NA,CAFFSGLSNYGYTF,TGTGCCTTTTTTTCAGGGCTCTCTAACTATGGCTACACCTTC